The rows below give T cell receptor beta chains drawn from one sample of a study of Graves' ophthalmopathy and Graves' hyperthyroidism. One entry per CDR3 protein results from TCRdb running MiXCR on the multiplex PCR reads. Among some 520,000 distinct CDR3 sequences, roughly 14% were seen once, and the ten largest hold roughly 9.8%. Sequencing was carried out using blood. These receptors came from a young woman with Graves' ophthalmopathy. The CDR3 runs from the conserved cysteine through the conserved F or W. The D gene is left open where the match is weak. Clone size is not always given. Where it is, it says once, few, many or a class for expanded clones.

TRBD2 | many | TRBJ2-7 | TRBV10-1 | TGCGCCAGGTCGCCGGGACTAGCCTCCTACGAGCAGTACTTC | CARSPGLASYEQYF
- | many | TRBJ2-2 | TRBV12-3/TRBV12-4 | TGTGCAGGGGGGGCCGGCACCGGGGAGCTGTTTTTT | CAGGAGTGELFF
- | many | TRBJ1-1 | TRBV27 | TGTGCCAGCAGGATCAGTAGGGGTGGAACTGAAGCTTTCTTT | CASRISRGGTEAFF
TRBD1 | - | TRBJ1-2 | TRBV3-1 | TGTGCCAGCAACCGACAGGGGAGCTATGGCTACACCTTC | CASNRQGSYGYTF
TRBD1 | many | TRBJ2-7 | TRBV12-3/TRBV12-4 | TGTGCCAGCAGTTCGGACCGAACAGGGGTTATCTACGAGCAGTACTTC | CASSSDRTGVIYEQYF
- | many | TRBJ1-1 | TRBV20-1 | TGCAGTGCTAGAGGGAAGGGTGAGCTGAACACTGAAGCTTTCTTT | CSARGKGELNTEAFF
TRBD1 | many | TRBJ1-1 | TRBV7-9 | TGTGCCAGCAGCAACCAGCGGGACAGGGACACTGAAGCTTTCTTT | CASSNQRDRDTEAFF
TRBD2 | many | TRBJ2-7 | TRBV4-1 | TGCGCCAGCAGCCAAGATTCAGCGGGAGTGGGGTTCTTTTCCTACGAGCAGTACTTC | CASSQDSAGVGFFSYEQYF
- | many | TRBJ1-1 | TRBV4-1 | TGCGCCAGCAGCCAAGATGAGGGGAACACTGAAGCTTTCTTT | CASSQDEGNTEAFF
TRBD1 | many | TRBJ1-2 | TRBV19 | TGTGCCAGTAGTATGCTACAGGGGAATCGCTACACCTTC | CASSMLQGNRYTF
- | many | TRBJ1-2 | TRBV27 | TGTGCCAGCAGCGTGTCGGGCTTCTATGGCTACACCTTC | CASSVSGFYGYTF
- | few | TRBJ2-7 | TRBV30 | TGTGCCTGCCACCAGGGCCAGATGTTTAACTACGAGCAGTACTTC | CACHQGQMFNYEQYF
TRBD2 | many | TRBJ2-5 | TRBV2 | TGTGCCAGCAGTAGGGCTAGCGGGGGGGCAGGAGAGACCCAGTACTTC | CASSRASGGAGETQYF
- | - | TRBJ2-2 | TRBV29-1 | TGCAGCGTTGAAACTGACTACACCGGGGAGCTGTTTTTT | CSVETDYTGELFF
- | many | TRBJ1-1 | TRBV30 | TGTGCCTGGAGTGCCTATACAGGAAACACTGAAGCTTTCTTT | CAWSAYTGNTEAFF
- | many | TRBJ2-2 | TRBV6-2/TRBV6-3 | TGTGCCAGCAGTTACGTTGGGACCGGGGAGCTGTTTTTT | CASSYVGTGELFF
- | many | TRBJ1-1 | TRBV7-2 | TGTGCCAGCAGCTTAATAGGGATGGGCACTGAAGCTTTCTTT | CASSLIGMGTEAFF
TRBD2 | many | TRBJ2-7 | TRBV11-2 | TGTGCCAGCAGCCCGCATCCTAGCGGGAGCTACGAGCAGTACTTC | CASSPHPSGSYEQYF
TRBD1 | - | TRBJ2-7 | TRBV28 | TGTGCCAGCAGTTTAAGGGCAGGGGGCGCCTCGTACGAGCAGTACTTC | CASSLRAGGASYEQYF
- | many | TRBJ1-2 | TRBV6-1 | TGTGCCAGCAGTGAAGTAGCGGCTAACTATGGCTACACCTTC | CASSEVAANYGYTF
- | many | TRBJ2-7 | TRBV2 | TGTGCCAGCAGTGAATCGGAGGTGGAGTACTTC | CASSESEVEYF
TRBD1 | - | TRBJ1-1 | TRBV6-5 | TGTGCCAGCAGGTACGACAGGGTCGGTTCGGGTGAAGCTTTCTTT | CASRYDRVGSGEAFF
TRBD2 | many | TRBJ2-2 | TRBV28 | TGTGCCAGCACCAGCGCAGCGGGAGGTGTAGGGGAGCTGTTTTTT | CASTSAAGGVGELFF